This TCR beta chain was documented in a study of T cell responses to AZD1222 COVID-19 vaccine. Study-wide context: Timing groups of about 4 and about 12 weeks for second doses were pooled.

TCRdb's copy holds only in-frame clones and misses some; the assay was immunoSEQ multiplex PCR. The table shows over 55,000 clones, with 80% to 85% occurring only once. There are 16 residues in the CDR3. The V and J ends lost 6 bases and 0 bases respectively, with 17 bases between them. CDR1 and CDR2 (germline): SGHDT, YYEEEE. Concerning this clone: No antigen is known for it.

Study-wide results and limits: It was only after the peak T cell response that any repertoires were sampled. Baseline serology detected seropositivity in only six AZD1222 recipients.

This clonotype was obtained from an adult in good health. The specimen was peripheral blood, collected on day 0 of AZD1222 vaccination. This chain connects TRBV5-6 to TRBJ2-3; weak D call: TRBD2 (5 bases). CDR3 in amino acids: CASIRGPTTSTDTQYF. In DNA form, the CDR3 reads TGTGCCAGCATCCGGGGTCCTACAACTAGCACAGATACGCAGTATTTT.